This paragraph reports one T cell receptor beta chain. Its recognized antigen is unknown. No much larger clone is present one base from it, and per-base qualities are unavailable. These data are taken from a study of OX40 agonist ivuxolimab in advanced cancers. The study in broad terms: Ivuxolimab, which targeted the costimulatory receptor OX40 (CD134), was an agonistic, fully human IgG2 monoclonal antibody. The monotherapy dose-escalation portion (N ≈ 50 patients) of the phase I ivuxolimab trial is reported in the paper. Partial responses occurred in three dose-escalation patients: two with cutaneous melanoma and one with hepatocellular carcinoma. Of the 50 to 55 dose-escalation patients, hepatocellular carcinoma was present in about 19, melanoma in approximately 15, renal cell carcinoma in 9 and head and neck cancer in 9. Patients were allowed to have had prior anti-PD-1, anti-PD-L1 or anti-CTLA-4 therapy, and 40% of the dose-escalation patients had previously received checkpoint inhibitors. In the dose-escalation cohort, roughly 80% of patients were male, and the mean age was about 55 years, with a range of roughly 20 to 79. Intravenous ivuxolimab was administered to patients every 2 weeks at six dose levels: 0.01, 0.1, 0.3, 1.5, 3 and 10 mg/kg. Peripheral TCRbeta sequencing aimed to test whether ivuxolimab altered TCR sequence diversity and caused clonal T-cell expansion. General findings and caveats noted by the study authors: Which antigens the clonally expanded peripheral T cells were specific for was not determined. In partial responders in the 0.1-3.0 mg/kg groups, normalized peripheral clonal expansion was found to be among the lowest, especially among CD8+ T cells. At doses of 0.1 to 3.0 mg/kg, clonal expansion of both CD4+ and CD8+ blood T cells was observed from baseline to week 6. Low levels of normalized T-cell clonal expansion were also seen in some patients who did not respond. After ivuxolimab, more expanded clones were found on average in CD8+ T cells than in CD4+ T cells.

To sequence the TCRbeta CDR3 region, genomic DNA was isolated from the sorted cells. TCRbeta CDR3 regions were sequenced using the immunoSEQ Assay. Not all clones reach the TCRdb copy of this immuneACCESS table, which keeps in-frame sequences only. Checked studies attribute under half of the gap to unresolved V genes and leave the rest unexplained. Across this sample there are more than 35,000 clones, with over 80% seen only once. The ten largest clonotypes hold 6% to 7% of the sample. The trial excluded patients who had a history of autoimmune disease or who were on systemic immunosuppression. Peripheral blood for TCR sequencing was collected from all dose cohorts at baseline, on cycle 4 day 1, and on cycle 7 day 1. Samples were obtained from an open-label, multicenter, first-in-human phase I dose-escalation trial of ivuxolimab. Adults with locally advanced or metastatic head and neck squamous cell, hepatocellular, melanoma or renal cell carcinoma were enrolled in the trial. Before TCR sequencing, CD4+ T cells and CD8+ T cells were sorted from peripheral blood as separate populations.

V drops 6 bases and J drops 3 bases, leaving 15 bases in between. CDR1 and CDR2, per the germline V gene, are SGHAT and FQNNGV. From cysteine to phenylalanine, the CDR3 is 14 amino acids long. Just the 42-base CDR3 DNA is kept, in frame starting at base 1. This sample comprised CD4+ or CD8+ T cells sorted from blood, obtained in a trial of the OX40 agonist ivuxolimab. The sequence was obtained from an adult with an advanced solid tumor such as melanoma, head and neck, liver or kidney cancer. The chain employs TRBV11-2 and TRBJ2-7; too little of a D gene remains to name it. The nucleotide sequence reads TGTGCCAGCAGGTATCGGGTCTTAGACTACGAGCAGTACTTC. It translates to CASRYRVLDYEQYF.